The entry that follows covers one T cell receptor beta chain sequence. This clonotype was detected ten times or more. What this receptor recognizes is not known. The input lacks base qualities; no much larger clone sits a single base away. The data are from a study of CD8 T cells in ankylosing spondylitis (dated by TCRdb to about 2017). About the investigation overall: The study set out to find disease-linked TCR variants by profiling T cell receptor beta repertoires in ankylosing spondylitis patients and healthy donors. The whole study cohort included some 100 healthy donors and 20 to 30 ankylosing spondylitis patients. Peripheral blood was sampled, and synovial fluid was also collected from ankylosing spondylitis patients.

Study-level results and caveats: Blood from ankylosing spondylitis patients appeared to be characterized by a TCR beta motif made up of eight highly homologous amino acid variants. The disease-linked clones had a CD8+ phenotype and were found at relatively low frequencies in peripheral blood. Some of the motif variants had been reported before in the synovial fluid and blood of reactive arthritis patients, a finding that suggests common disease-initiation mechanisms. The disease-linked clones were reported to be significantly enriched in matched synovial fluid samples from ankylosing spondylitis patients.

Sequenced using an Illumina HiSeq 2500. TCR beta libraries were prepared by quantitative 5'-RACE with molecular barcodes. As for the authors' bioinformatics: A new computational method based on a probabilistic model of VDJ rearrangement was used to identify disease-linked TCR variants. TCRdb took the public reads, trimmed them with fastp at Q25, ran MiXCR for clone calling and kept in-frame beta chains. Each entry merges the rows of one CDR3 protein and shows their most common DNA and genes. These V and J calls are TCRdb output, not the study's own analysis. The sample has hundreds of thousands of distinct CDR3 sequences on record, 12% of them singletons. The top ten hold approximately 0.51% of the sample. Including cysteine and phenylalanine, the CDR3 has 15 amino acids. Only CDR3 DNA remains: 45 bases, in frame from the first base. CDR1 and CDR2 were assigned from the germline V gene as SQVTM and ANQGSEA. Between the V and J ends, shortened by 4 bases and 3 bases respectively, the junction contains 19 bases.

The sequenced sample consisted of blood, either unsorted or a sorted T cell fraction (not recorded which). The rearrangement joined TRBV29-1 to TRBJ2-7; matching of 6 bases hints at TRBD1 as the D gene. The sequence came from a male donor with ankylosing spondylitis. The nucleotide sequence is TGCAGCGTTGTTACGGCCGGGACATCAGGCTACGAGCAGTACTTC. It translates to CSVVTAGTSGYEQYF.